The T cell receptor (beta chain) under discussion was sequenced for a study of blood T cell repertoires in COVID-19. At the level of the study: Material from acute and convalescent COVID-19 was sourced from the United States, Italy and Spain.

The CDR3 runs to 15 residues. Germline V gives CDR1 SGHRS, CDR2 YFSETQ. Trimming stripped 5 bases from V and 0 bases from J, with 15 bases between. Using immunoSEQ multiplex PCR, the repertoire was profiled, and TCRdb retains in-frame clones only, with some absent. The sample comprises roughly 200,000 clones, roughly 86% of which are singletons, and about 8.6% rests with the top ten. This clone was picked up one time. The specimen was PBMCs or T cells enriched from blood (not recorded which). The chain carries TRBV5-1 and TRBJ2-7, with D unclear. The receptor was derived from a woman aged 25-40 years who had recovered from COVID-19. In DNA form, the CDR3 reads TGCGCCAGCAGGCGCGGTCCGGAAAGCTCCTACGAGCAGTACTTC. It codes for CASRRGPESSYEQYF.